The present entry profiles one T cell receptor (beta chain) with its context. Its antigen remains unknown. The data were obtained in a study of OX40 agonist ivuxolimab in advanced cancers. Turning to the study itself: Dose-escalation cases comprised hepatocellular carcinoma, melanoma, renal cell or head and neck cancer.

V was cut by 2 bases and J by 2 bases, with 11 bases left in between. The germline V gene has CDR1 SGDLS and CDR2 YYNGEE. CDR3 length: 14 amino acids. Study-wide points: Both CD4+ and CD8+ T cell populations in blood had undergone clonal expansion by week 6 at 0.1 to 3.0 mg/kg.

Profiled with immunoSEQ multiplex PCR; TCRdb holds only in-frame clones, not every one. The sample holds 90,000 or so clones, 92% seen once. The sequences come from CD4+ or CD8+ T cells sorted from blood, collected in a trial of the OX40 agonist ivuxolimab. The chain carries TRBV9 and TRBJ2-7, with D hard to call. The clonotype originates from an adult with an advanced solid tumor such as melanoma, head and neck, liver or kidney cancer. CDR3 loop: CASSVGWQAYEQYF. In DNA, the CDR3 is TGTGCCAGCAGCGTTGGATGGCAGGCCTACGAGCAGTACTTC.